This TCR beta chain is drawn from a study of cytomegalovirus exposure and HLA in healthy donors. Broader study findings: Reported results showed that the classifier diagnosed cytomegalovirus status with high specificity and sensitivity. The majority of TCR sequences were rare, yet some public TCRs appeared in many donors.

About this clone: Its antigen is unknown.

The germline gives CDR1 SNHLY, CDR2 FYNNEI. V shed 6 bases and J shed 0 bases, with 9 bases lying between them. The CDR3 is 14 amino acids. Sequencing used immunoSEQ multiplex PCR; TCRdb keeps in-frame clones, though not all of them. The data hold roughly 100,000 clones, with 88% observed a single time. The chain is built from TRBV2 and TRBJ1-5; no definite D call. Specimen: PBMCs. The sequence came from a woman aged 18-35 years in good health and CMV-seropositive. CDR3 loop: CASSSQPSNQPQHF. CDR3 DNA: TGTGCCAGCAGCAGTCAACCTAGCAATCAGCCCCAGCATTTT.